The 6 T cell receptor beta chains reported below all come from one sample, sequenced in a study of CD8 T cells in ankylosing spondylitis. TCRdb re-called the 5' RACE reads with MiXCR, one entry per CDR3 protein. The table lists under 300,000 distinct CDR3 sequences, approximately 12% of them singletons. The material sequenced was blood, either unsorted or a sorted T cell fraction (not recorded which). The origin of the receptors is a male donor with ankylosing spondylitis or in good health (not recorded which).

This clonotype showed up many times. The chain is built from TRBV11-2 and TRBJ1-6; no definite D call. The germline V and J ends were trimmed by 2 bases and 14 bases, with 7 bases remaining between them. The CDR3 covers 11 residues. Germline V lookup: CDR1 SGHAT, CDR2 FQNNGV. The CDR3 bases are TGTGCCAGCAGCTTAATGGAAACCCTCCACTTT. It specifies CASSLMETLHF.

In its sample, this clonotype was seen many times. The chain carries TRBV29-1 and TRBJ2-2, with D hard to call. The germline V gene has CDR1 SQVTM and CDR2 ANQGSEA. Trimming pared 6 bases from V and 5 bases from J, leaving 7 bases between. The CDR3 is made up of 11 amino acids. The CDR3 is CSVGVTGELFF. CDR3 nucleotides: TGCAGCGTCGGCGTTACCGGGGAGCTGTTTTTT.

At least ten counts were recorded for this clonotype. CDR3 region: CASSSGADTGELFF. The CDR3 DNA is TGCGCCAGCAGCTCGGGGGCCGACACCGGGGAGCTGTTTTTT. The V call is TRBV5-1, the J call TRBJ2-2; either TRBD1 or TRBD2 may fit D (6 bases each). The germline gives CDR1 SGHRS, CDR2 YFSETQ. Trimming shortened V by 3 bases and J by 3 bases, and 9 bases separated the two germline ends. This CDR3 is built from 14 residues.

This clonotype has ten or more counts. The rearrangement links TRBV3-1 to TRBJ2-2; D remains unclear. In germline, CDR1 is LGHDT, CDR2 YNNKEL (reference sequence). CDR3 length: 14 residues. Trimming stripped 0 bases from V and 7 bases from J, with 9 bases between. The CDR3 region is CASSQDRNFGELFF. CDR3 coding DNA: TGTGCCAGCAGCCAAGATCGAAATTTCGGGGAGCTGTTTTTT.

The J gene is TRBJ2-3, the V gene TRBV5-1; 7 nucleotides line up with TRBD2. The CDR3 totals 14 residues. Trimming removed 0 bases from V and 6 bases from J; junction bases left unmatched: 4. Per the germline V gene, CDR1 is SGHRS and CDR2 is YFSETQ. CDR3 in amino acids: CASSLGAGADTQYF. The CDR3 nucleotides are TGCGCCAGCAGCTTGGGGGCGGGAGCGGATACGCAGTATTTT.

In its sample, this clonotype was seen many times. V and J are TRBV6-5 and TRBJ1-3; D is undetermined. Germline CDR1 MNHEY, CDR2 SVGAGI. There are 15 residues in the CDR3. Trimming left V 4 bases short and J 0 bases short, with 10 bases between. The CDR3: CASSFNEDSGNTIYF. CDR3 in DNA: TGTGCCAGCAGTTTCAATGAAGACTCTGGAAACACCATATATTTT.